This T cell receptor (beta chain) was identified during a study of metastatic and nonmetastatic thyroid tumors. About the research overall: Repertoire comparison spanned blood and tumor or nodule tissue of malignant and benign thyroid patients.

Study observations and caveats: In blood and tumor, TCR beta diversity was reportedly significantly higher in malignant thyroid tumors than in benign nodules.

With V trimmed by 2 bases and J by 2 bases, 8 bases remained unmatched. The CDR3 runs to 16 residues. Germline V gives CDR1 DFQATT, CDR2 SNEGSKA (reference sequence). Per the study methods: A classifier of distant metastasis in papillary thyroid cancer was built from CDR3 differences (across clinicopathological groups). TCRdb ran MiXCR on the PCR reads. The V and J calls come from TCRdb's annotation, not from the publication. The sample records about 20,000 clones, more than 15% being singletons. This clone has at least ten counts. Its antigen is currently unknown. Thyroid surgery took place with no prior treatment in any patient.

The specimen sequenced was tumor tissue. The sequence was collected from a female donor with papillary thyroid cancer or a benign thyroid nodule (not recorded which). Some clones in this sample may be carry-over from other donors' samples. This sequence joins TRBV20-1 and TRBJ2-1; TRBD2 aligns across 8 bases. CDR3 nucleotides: TGCAGTGCTAGAAAGGGCGGGAGGACCGCCTACAATGAGCAGTTCTTC. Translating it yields CSARKGGRTAYNEQFF.